The rows below give T cell receptor beta chains drawn from one sample of a study of cytomegalovirus exposure and HLA in healthy donors. TCRdb keeps only in-frame clones here, not all; method: immunoSEQ multiplex PCR. The sample includes some 200,000 clones, roughly 80% seen only once; the top ten take approximately 6.3%. The sequenced sample consisted of PBMCs. Receptor source: a man between 40 and 49 years old in good health and CMV-seropositive. Both conserved end residues are part of each CDR3. D genes are given only for firm matches. Clone size is shown for a subset of rows, as once, few, many or a class of expanded clone.

J gene,clone size,D gene,V gene,CDR3 DNA,CDR3 protein
TRBJ1-4,.,.,TRBV6-5,TGTGCCAGCAGTTCCACAGGCAGTAATGAAAAACTGTTTTTT,CASSSTGSNEKLFF
TRBJ1-1,.,.,TRBV7-9,TGTGCCAGCAGCTTAGCGGGCAGGGTTAGCACTGAAGCTTTCTTT,CASSLAGRVSTEAFF
TRBJ1-6,.,.,TRBV18,TGTGCCAGCTCACCGACAGAAGATAATTCACCCCTCCACTTT,CASSPTEDNSPLHF
TRBJ2-7,.,.,TRBV5-1,TGCGCCAGCAGCTCGGGGCCCGGGGGCGAGCAGTACTTC,CASSSGPGGEQYF
TRBJ1-2,.,TRBD1,TRBV19,TGTGCCAGTAGTATCGGACAGGGGTATGGCTACACCTTC,CASSIGQGYGYTF
TRBJ2-3,.,.,TRBV6-1,TGTGCCAGCAACTGGGGCCAGCTCACAGATACGCAGTATTTT,CASNWGQLTDTQYF
TRBJ2-7,once,TRBD1,TRBV2,TGTGCCAGCAGGAACGCCGGGACAGGCTCCTACGAGCAGTACTTC,CASRNAGTGSYEQYF
TRBJ2-2,few,.,TRBV5-6,TGTGCCAGCAGCTTTGGCGGTAACACCGGGGAGCTGTTTTTT,CASSFGGNTGELFF
TRBJ2-7,.,TRBD1,TRBV10-3,TGTGCCATCAGTGGGACAGGGACCGAGCAGTACTTC,CAISGTGTEQYF
TRBJ2-3,.,.,TRBV9,TGTGCCAGCAGCACTGGGACGGAGGGAGATACGCAGTATTTT,CASSTGTEGDTQYF
TRBJ2-7,.,.,TRBV30,TGTGCCTGGAGGCCCATAGTAGCCCCGGGGGTCTCCTACGAGCAGTACTTC,CAWRPIVAPGVSYEQYF
TRBJ1-1,.,.,TRBV10-3,TGTGCCATCAGTGGGATCTCAGGGGTGGGGAACACTGAAGCTTTCTTT,CAISGISGVGNTEAFF
TRBJ2-1,few,.,TRBV4-2,TGTGCCAGCAGCCAAGATCTCCCCTCGCGAAGCTCCTACAATGAGCAGTTCTTC,CASSQDLPSRSSYNEQFF
TRBJ2-3,.,TRBD1,TRBV15,TGTGCCACCAGCAGAGGTGACAGGGGAGATACGCAGTATTTT,CATSRGDRGDTQYF
TRBJ1-1,.,.,TRBV6-5,TGTGCCAGCAGTTACGGAGATATGAACACTGAAGCTTTCTTT,CASSYGDMNTEAFF
TRBJ1-2,few,TRBD1,TRBV5-6,TGTGCCAGCAGCTCGACAGGGAATGGCTACACCTTC,CASSSTGNGYTF
TRBJ2-3,.,TRBD2,TRBV10-1,TGCGCCAGCAGTGAGGCGACTAGCGGGGGGAGCACAGATACGCAGTATTTT,CASSEATSGGSTDTQYF